Sequencing of this T cell receptor beta chain was carried out in a study of cytomegalovirus exposure and HLA in healthy donors. Study results and caveats: Apparent HLA restriction characterized most CMV-associated TCR beta chains in a later analysis.

Likely unrecorded immune exposures existed in these nominally healthy donors. Concerning this clone itself: The antigen remains unidentified.

The PCR employed 60 Vbeta primers together with 13 Jbeta primers. Measured with immunoSEQ multiplex PCR; TCRdb has only the in-frame clones, and not every one. The sample consists of under 200,000 clones, about 75% of them appearing once. The V gene's germline CDR1 is MNHEY and CDR2 SMNVEV (reference sequence). The CDR3 has 13 amino acids. V shed 7 bases and J shed 3 bases, with 12 bases lying between them. This TCR was recovered from a male donor in good health and CMV-seronegative. The sequencing input was PBMCs. This chain joins TRBV27 and TRBJ1-2; the D gene is possibly TRBD1 (6 bases). CDR3 loop: CASMGAAHYGYTF. In nucleotides, the CDR3 is TGTGCCAGCATGGGGGCCGCGCACTATGGCTACACCTTC.